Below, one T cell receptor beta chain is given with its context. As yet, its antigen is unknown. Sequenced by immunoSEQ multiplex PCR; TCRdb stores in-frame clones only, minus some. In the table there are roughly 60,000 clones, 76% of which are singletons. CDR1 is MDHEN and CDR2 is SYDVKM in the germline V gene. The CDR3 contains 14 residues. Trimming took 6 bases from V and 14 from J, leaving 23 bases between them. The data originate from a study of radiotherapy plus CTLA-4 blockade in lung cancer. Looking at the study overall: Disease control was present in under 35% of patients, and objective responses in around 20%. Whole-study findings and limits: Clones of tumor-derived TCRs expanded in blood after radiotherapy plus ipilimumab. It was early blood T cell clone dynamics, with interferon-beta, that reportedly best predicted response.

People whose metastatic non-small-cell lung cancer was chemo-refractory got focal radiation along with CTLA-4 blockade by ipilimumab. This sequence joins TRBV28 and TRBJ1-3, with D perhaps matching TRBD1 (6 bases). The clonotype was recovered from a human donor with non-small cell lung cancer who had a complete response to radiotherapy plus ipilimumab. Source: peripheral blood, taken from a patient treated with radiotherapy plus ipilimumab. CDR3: CASSPRDTHLTLYF. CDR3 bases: TGTGCCAGCAGCCCCCGGGACACTCATTTGACTTTATATTTT.